A selection of T cell receptor beta chains follows, all from one sample in a study of blood T cell repertoires in COVID-19. The repertoire was sequenced with immunoSEQ multiplex PCR; TCRdb's copy has only in-frame clones and lacks some. In the table there are around 240,000 clones, more than 75% of which are singletons. The specimen was PBMCs or T cells enriched from blood (not recorded which). The receptors originated from a woman aged 50 to 60 who had recovered from COVID-19. Each CDR3 is given with its conserved first and last residue. A D gene is named only where the DNA matches it firmly. The size entry is marked missing in some rows and otherwise reads once, few, many or a size class.

cdr3_aa	cdr3_nt	clone_size	d_call	v_call	j_call
CASSEQNTDTQYF	TGTGCCAGCAGTGAACAGAACACAGATACGCAGTATTTT	NA	NA	TRBV6-4	TRBJ2-3
CASSHQGGHQPQHF	TGTGCCAGCAGCCACCAGGGTGGCCATCAGCCCCAGCATTTT	NA	NA	TRBV6-5	TRBJ1-5
CASSADRGNYEQYF	TGTGCCAGCTCAGCGGACAGGGGAAATTACGAGCAGTACTTC	NA	TRBD1	TRBV18	TRBJ2-7
CASTTGGAGSSNEKLFF	TGTGCCAGCACCACAGGGGGCGCAGGCTCCTCTAATGAAAAACTGTTTTTT	NA	TRBD1	TRBV28	TRBJ1-4
CASSPQGKGAYEQYF	TGTGCCAGCTCGCCCCAGGGGAAGGGGGCCTACGAGCAGTACTTC	NA	NA	TRBV18	TRBJ2-7
CASRSDRARGYTF	TGTGCCAGCAGATCGGACAGGGCGCGGGGCTACACCTTC	NA	TRBD1	TRBV6-5	TRBJ1-2
CASSLLEPTGELFF	TGTGCCAGCAGTCTGCTGGAGCCCACCGGGGAGCTGTTTTTT	few	NA	TRBV7-8	TRBJ2-2
CASSEVADFPLANYGYTF	TGTGCCAGCAGTGAAGTGGCAGACTTCCCTTTAGCTAACTATGGCTACACCTTC	NA	NA	TRBV6-4	TRBJ1-2
CASWSAGGGGKQFF	TGCGCCAGCTGGTCCGCTGGCGGGGGGGGGAAGCAGTTCTTC	NA	TRBD2	TRBV10-2	TRBJ2-1
CASSFAARAFNEQFF	TGTGCCAGCAGCTTCGCGGCGAGGGCTTTTAATGAGCAGTTCTTC	NA	NA	TRBV5-6	TRBJ2-1
CASSQIYQLRKKLFF	TGCGCCAGCAGCCAAATATACCAACTGCGGAAAAAACTGTTTTTT	NA	NA	TRBV4-1	TRBJ1-4
CSIRGGLGEQYF	TGCAGCATCCGGGGAGGGCTGGGCGAGCAGTACTTC	NA	TRBD2	TRBV29-1	TRBJ2-7
CASSPPLQGTGELFF	TGCGCCAGCAGCCCCCCTCTACAGGGGACCGGGGAGCTGTTTTTT	NA	TRBD1	TRBV4-1	TRBJ2-2
CASSLRRQLQETQYF	TGTGCCAGCAGCTTAAGAAGACAGCTCCAAGAGACCCAGTACTTC	NA	NA	TRBV7-8	TRBJ2-5
CATRTTGTSGDEQYF	TGTGCCACCAGGACGACCGGGACTAGCGGTGACGAGCAGTACTTC	NA	TRBD2	TRBV15	TRBJ2-7
CASSPHVGSGSSAEQFF	TGTGCCAGCAGCCCTCACGTGGGTAGCGGGAGTTCGGCTGAGCAGTTCTTC	NA	TRBD2	TRBV3-1/TRBV3-2	TRBJ2-1
CASSQDRPASTDTQYF	TGTGCCAGCAGCCAAGACAGGCCGGCAAGCACAGATACGCAGTATTTT	NA	NA	TRBV7-2	TRBJ2-3
CASSVGPSRGSGNTIYF	TGTGCCAGCAGCGTAGGCCCATCGAGAGGGTCTGGAAACACCATATATTTT	NA	NA	TRBV9	TRBJ1-3
CASRSGLAGRTDTQYF	TGCGCCAGCAGGTCGGGACTAGCGGGGCGCACAGATACGCAGTATTTT	NA	TRBD2	TRBV5-1	TRBJ2-3
CASSLAGGRETQYF	TGTGCCAGCAGTCTAGCGGGGGGACGGGAGACCCAGTACTTC	few	TRBD2	TRBV7-2	TRBJ2-5
CASSSDSIVSYNSPLHF	TGTGCCAGCAGTTCAGACAGTATAGTATCCTATAATTCACCCCTCCACTTT	NA	NA	TRBV5-4	TRBJ1-6